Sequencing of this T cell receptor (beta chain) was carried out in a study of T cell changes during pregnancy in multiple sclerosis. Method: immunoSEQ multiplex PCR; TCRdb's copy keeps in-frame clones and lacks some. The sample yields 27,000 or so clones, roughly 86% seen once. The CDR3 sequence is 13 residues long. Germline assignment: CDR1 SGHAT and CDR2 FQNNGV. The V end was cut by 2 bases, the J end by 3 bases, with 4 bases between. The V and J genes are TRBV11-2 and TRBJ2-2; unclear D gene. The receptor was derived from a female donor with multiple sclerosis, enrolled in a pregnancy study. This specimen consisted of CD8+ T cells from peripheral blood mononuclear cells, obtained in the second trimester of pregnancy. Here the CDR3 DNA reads TGTGCCAGCAGCTTATCCTACACCGGGGAGCTGTTTTTT. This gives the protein CASSLSYTGELFF.